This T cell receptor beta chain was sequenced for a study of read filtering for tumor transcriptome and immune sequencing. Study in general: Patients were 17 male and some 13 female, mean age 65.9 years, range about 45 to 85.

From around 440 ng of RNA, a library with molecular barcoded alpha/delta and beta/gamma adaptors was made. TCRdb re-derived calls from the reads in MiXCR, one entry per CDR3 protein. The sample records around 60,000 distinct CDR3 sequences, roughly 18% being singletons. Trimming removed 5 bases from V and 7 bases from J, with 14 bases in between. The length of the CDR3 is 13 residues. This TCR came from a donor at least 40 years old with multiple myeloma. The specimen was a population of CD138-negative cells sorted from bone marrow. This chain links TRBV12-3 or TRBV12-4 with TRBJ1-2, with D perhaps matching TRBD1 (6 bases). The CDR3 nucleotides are TGTGCCAGCAGTACCCAGGGGTTCGTTGGCTACACCTTC. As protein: CASSTQGFVGYTF.